The 5 T cell receptor beta chains presented below share a single source sample, sequenced in a study of T-cell memory formation after mild COVID-19 (dated by TCRdb to 2020 to 2022). Libraries came from 5' RACE. The sequencer listed for this sample is Illumina NovaSeq 6000. Through fastp at Q25 and MiXCR, TCRdb rebuilt clones from the public reads, retaining in-frame beta chains. Entries are consolidated by CDR3 protein sequence, retaining the most common genes and DNA. The sample includes 150,000 or so distinct CDR3 sequences, with roughly 11% observed a single time. About 3.8% of the sample comes from the top ten. Sequencing was performed on PBMCs or a T cell subset sorted from them (not recorded which). All receptors come from a man aged 18 to 29 who had mild COVID-19 (a few samples of this study predate the infection). The sample titles of this study are shuffled in the database, so cell type and time point are left out; the donor was told from shared clones.

This clonotype turned up a few times. The chain links TRBV7-9 to TRBJ2-3; no clear D gene. Germline V lookup: CDR1 SEHNR, CDR2 FQNEAQ (reference sequence). Trimming took 5 bases from V and 1 from J, leaving 10 bases between them. The CDR3 runs 14 residues. As DNA, the CDR3 is TGTGCCAGCAGCCCACGTCGTGGCACAGATACGCAGTATTTT. Protein product: CASSPRRGTDTQYF.

The sample holds many counts of this clonotype. V gene TRBV6-5 combines with J gene TRBJ1-4, with 9 bases identical to TRBD1. Trimming removed 5 bases from V and 4 bases from J; junction bases left unmatched: 2. CDR1 is MNHEY, CDR2 SVGAGI, per germline. The CDR3 is 14 residues long. CDR3 in amino acids: CASSRTGVNEKLFF. The CDR3 coding sequence is TGTGCCAGCAGTCGGACAGGGGTTAATGAAAAACTGTTTTTT.

The chain links TRBV11-2 to TRBJ2-3, with a possible D match to TRBD2 (6 bases). V lost 2 bases to trimming and J lost 4 bases, with 16 bases between them. Germline V gene sequence: CDR1 SGHAT, CDR2 FQNNGV. This CDR3 has 16 amino acids. The CDR3 DNA follows: TGTGCCAGCAGCTTAAACGCGCGGGGACCGGCAGATACGCAGTATTTT. Its translation: CASSLNARGPADTQYF.

This clonotype was detected ten times or more. The V call is TRBV7-2, the J call TRBJ2-3; 8 bases are shared with TRBD1. This CDR3 has 17 residues. Germline V gives CDR1 SGHTA, CDR2 FQGNSA. The V gene end was trimmed by 3 bases and the J gene end by 1 base; junction bases not matched to a gene: 9. CDR3: CASSFPLRGRGTDTQYF. The CDR3 DNA follows: TGTGCCAGCAGCTTCCCCCTCAGGGGGCGCGGCACAGATACGCAGTATTTT.

In this sample, this clonotype turned up a few times. CDR3 sequence reads: CASSLRRLAKNIQYF. The CDR3, as DNA: TGTGCCAGCAGCTTAAGGAGGCTAGCCAAAAACATTCAGTACTTC. The chain carries TRBV7-2 and TRBJ2-4, with D perhaps TRBD2 (5 bases). Germline CDR1 is SGHTA and CDR2 is FQGNSA. Deletions cut 2 bases from V and 0 bases from J, with 8 bases between. The CDR3 loop spans 15 amino acids.